This is a list of T cell receptor beta chains from one sample in a study of cytomegalovirus exposure and HLA in healthy donors. Using immunoSEQ multiplex PCR, the repertoire was profiled, and TCRdb retains in-frame clones only, with some absent. The table records about 120,000 clones, 74% of them present only once. Sequenced sample: PBMCs. These receptors were taken from a human donor in good health. The CDR3 runs from the conserved cysteine through the conserved F or W. Fields, in order: clone size, J gene, V gene, D gene, CDR3 DNA, CDR3 protein. A D gene is named only where the DNA matches it firmly. Rows give clone size only sometimes, using once, few, many, or a class for an expanded clone.

clone size: -
J gene: TRBJ1-2
V gene: TRBV27
D gene: -
CDR3 DNA: TGTGCCAGCAGGACTCAGATTGGGGGCTACACCTTC
CDR3 protein: CASRTQIGGYTF

clone size: -
J gene: TRBJ2-1
V gene: TRBV5-1
D gene: TRBD2
CDR3 DNA: TGCGCCAGCAGGAGCTTTGGCGGGAGGGCCAGTGAGCAGTTCTTC
CDR3 protein: CASRSFGGRASEQFF

clone size: few
J gene: TRBJ1-2
V gene: TRBV7-3
D gene: -
CDR3 DNA: TGTGCCAGCAGCTTAAGCGGGACGGACTATGGCTACACCTTC
CDR3 protein: CASSLSGTDYGYTF

clone size: few
J gene: TRBJ1-1
V gene: TRBV30
D gene: TRBD1
CDR3 DNA: TGTGCCTGGAGACTCCGGGACAGGGTGAACACTGAAGCTTTCTTT
CDR3 protein: CAWRLRDRVNTEAFF

clone size: -
J gene: TRBJ1-3
V gene: TRBV7-9
D gene: TRBD1
CDR3 DNA: TGTTCCAGCAGCGCAGGAGGACAGGGCGGAAGAAACACCATATATTTT
CDR3 protein: CSSSAGGQGGRNTIYF

clone size: few
J gene: TRBJ2-3
V gene: TRBV5-1
D gene: TRBD2
CDR3 DNA: TGCGCCAGCAGTCCGGTCGGTCTAGCGGGAGAGTCAGATACGCAGTATTTT
CDR3 protein: CASSPVGLAGESDTQYF

clone size: once
J gene: TRBJ2-2
V gene: TRBV28
D gene: -
CDR3 DNA: TGTGCCAGCAGTTTAGCCCCGGCCGGGGTTTGGGAGCTGTTTTTT
CDR3 protein: CASSLAPAGVWELFF

clone size: -
J gene: TRBJ1-2
V gene: TRBV7-2
D gene: -
CDR3 DNA: TGTGCCAGCAGCTTAAACCCGAGCGCTAATTATGGCTACACCTTC
CDR3 protein: CASSLNPSANYGYTF

clone size: -
J gene: TRBJ2-7
V gene: TRBV4-1
D gene: TRBD1
CDR3 DNA: TGCGCCAGCAGCCTGACCGGGACAGGGGGCTTACAGGAGCAGTACTTC
CDR3 protein: CASSLTGTGGLQEQYF

clone size: -
J gene: TRBJ2-7
V gene: TRBV15
D gene: -
CDR3 DNA: TGTGCCACCAGAGTGGCAGGGCGCTACGAGCAGTACTTC
CDR3 protein: CATRVAGRYEQYF

clone size: few
J gene: TRBJ1-1
V gene: TRBV5-6
D gene: TRBD1
CDR3 DNA: TGTGCCAGCAGCTCATGGGGACCAGGGGGCACGTGGATCACTGAAGCTTTCTTT
CDR3 protein: CASSSWGPGGTWITEAFF